The clone carrying this T cell receptor beta chain turned up a few times. This specimen comes from a study of early T cells in non-severe SARS-CoV-2 infection. Study as a whole: Chains stayed unpaired after sequencing of bulk RNA from unsorted whole blood.

CDR1 and CDR2 from the germline V gene are SGDLS and YYNGEE. The ends lost 3 bases at V and 4 bases at J; junction bases unmatched: 6. This CDR3 has 15 residues. Unique molecular identifiers tagged individual cDNA molecules. A single record per CDR3 protein comes from TCRdb applying MiXCR to the 5' RACE reads. The sample holds roughly 50,000 distinct CDR3 sequences, about 10% seen once. This clonotype was obtained from an adult who was a healthcare worker with PCR-confirmed SARS-CoV-2 infection or an uninfected control (not recorded which). The sequencing sample was made of whole blood. The V call is TRBV9, the J call TRBJ1-2; TRBD1 matches at 10 bases. The chain's CDR3 is CASSGQGALLYGYTF. CDR3 coding DNA: TGTGCCAGCAGCGGACAGGGGGCCCTTCTCTATGGCTACACCTTC.